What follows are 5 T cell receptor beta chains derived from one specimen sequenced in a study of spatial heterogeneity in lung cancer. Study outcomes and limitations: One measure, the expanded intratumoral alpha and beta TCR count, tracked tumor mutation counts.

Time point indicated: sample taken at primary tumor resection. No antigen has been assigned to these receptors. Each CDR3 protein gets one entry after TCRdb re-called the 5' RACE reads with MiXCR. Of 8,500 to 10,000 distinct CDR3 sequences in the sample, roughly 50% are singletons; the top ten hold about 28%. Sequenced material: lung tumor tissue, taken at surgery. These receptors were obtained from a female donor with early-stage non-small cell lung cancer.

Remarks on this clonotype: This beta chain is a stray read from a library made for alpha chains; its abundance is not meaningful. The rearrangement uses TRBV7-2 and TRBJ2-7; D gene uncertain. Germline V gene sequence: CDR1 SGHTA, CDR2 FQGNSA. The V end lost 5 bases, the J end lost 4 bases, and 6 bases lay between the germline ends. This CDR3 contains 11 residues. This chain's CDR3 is CASSAQYEQYF. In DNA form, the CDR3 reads TGTGCCAGCAGCGCCCAATACGAGCAGTACTTC.

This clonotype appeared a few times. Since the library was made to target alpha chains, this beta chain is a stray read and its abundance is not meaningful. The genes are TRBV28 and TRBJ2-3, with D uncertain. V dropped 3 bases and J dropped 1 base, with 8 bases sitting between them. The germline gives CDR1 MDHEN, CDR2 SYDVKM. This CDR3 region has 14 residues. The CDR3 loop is CASSFLSGTDTQYF. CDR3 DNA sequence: TGTGCCAGCAGTTTCCTTTCCGGCACAGATACGCAGTATTTT. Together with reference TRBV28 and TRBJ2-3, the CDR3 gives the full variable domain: DVKVTQSSRYLVKRTGEKVFLECVQDMDHENMFWYRQDPGLGLRLIYFSYDVKMKEKGDIPEGYSVSREKKERFSLILESASTNQTSMYLCASSFLSGTDTQYFGPGTRLTVL.

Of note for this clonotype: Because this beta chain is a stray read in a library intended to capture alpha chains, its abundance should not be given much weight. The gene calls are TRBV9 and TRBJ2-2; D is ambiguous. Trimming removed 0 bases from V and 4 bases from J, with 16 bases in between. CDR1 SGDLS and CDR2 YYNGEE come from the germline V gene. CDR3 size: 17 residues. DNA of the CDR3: TGTGCCAGCAGCGTAGACCTGGCAGTTAGAGTCACCGGGGAGCTGTTTTTT. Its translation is CASSVDLAVRVTGELFF.

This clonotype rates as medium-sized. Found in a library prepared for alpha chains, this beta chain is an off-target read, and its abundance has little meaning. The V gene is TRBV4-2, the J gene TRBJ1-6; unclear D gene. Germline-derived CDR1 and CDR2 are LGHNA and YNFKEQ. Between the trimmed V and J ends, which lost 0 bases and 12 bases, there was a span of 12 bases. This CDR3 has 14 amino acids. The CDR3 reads CASSQDLKGRPLHF. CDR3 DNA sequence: TGTGCCAGCAGCCAAGATCTAAAAGGCCGACCCCTCCACTTT.

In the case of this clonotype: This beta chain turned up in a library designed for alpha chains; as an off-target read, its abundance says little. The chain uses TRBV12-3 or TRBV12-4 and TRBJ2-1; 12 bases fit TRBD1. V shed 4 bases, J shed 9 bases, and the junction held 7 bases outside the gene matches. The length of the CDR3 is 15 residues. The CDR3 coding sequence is TGTGCCAGCAGTTCTGCGGGACAGGGGGCCACTGAGCAGTTCTTC. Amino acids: CASSSAGQGATEQFF.